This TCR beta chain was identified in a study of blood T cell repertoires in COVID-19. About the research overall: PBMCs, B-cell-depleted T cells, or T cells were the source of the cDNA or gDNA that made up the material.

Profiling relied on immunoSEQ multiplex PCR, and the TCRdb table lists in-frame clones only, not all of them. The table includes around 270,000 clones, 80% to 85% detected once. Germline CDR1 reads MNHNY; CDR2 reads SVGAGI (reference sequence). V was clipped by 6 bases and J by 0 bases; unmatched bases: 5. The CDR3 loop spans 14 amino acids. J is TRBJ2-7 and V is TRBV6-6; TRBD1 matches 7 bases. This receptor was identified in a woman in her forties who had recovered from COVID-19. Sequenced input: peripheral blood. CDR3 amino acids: CASSPTGSSYEQYF. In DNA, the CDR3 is TGTGCCAGCAGCCCGACAGGGAGCTCCTACGAGCAGTACTTC.